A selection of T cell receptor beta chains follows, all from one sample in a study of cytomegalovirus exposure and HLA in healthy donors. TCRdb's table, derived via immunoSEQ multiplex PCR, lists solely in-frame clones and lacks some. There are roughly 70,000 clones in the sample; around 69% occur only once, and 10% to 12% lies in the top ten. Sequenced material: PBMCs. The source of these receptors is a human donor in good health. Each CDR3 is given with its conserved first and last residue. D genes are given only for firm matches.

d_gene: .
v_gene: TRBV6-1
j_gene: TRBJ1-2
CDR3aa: CASSEFTANYGYTF

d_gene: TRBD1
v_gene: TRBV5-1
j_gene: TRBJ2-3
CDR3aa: CATAPGTGDTDTQYF

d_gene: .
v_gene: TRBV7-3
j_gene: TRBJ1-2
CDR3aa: CASSLTDRIDYGYTF

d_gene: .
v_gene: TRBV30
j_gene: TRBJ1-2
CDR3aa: CAWISGVEFRGYTF

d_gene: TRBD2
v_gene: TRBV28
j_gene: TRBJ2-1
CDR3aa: CASTEAGTSGRNEQFF

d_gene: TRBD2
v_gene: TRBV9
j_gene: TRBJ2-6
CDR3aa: CASAASGSGANVLTF

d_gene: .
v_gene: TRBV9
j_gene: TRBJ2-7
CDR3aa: CASSVGAGTSYEQYF

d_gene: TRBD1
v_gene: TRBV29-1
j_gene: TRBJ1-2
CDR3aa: CSVAGTGAAYGYTF

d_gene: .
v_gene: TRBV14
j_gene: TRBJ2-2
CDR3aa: CASRQQNTGELFF

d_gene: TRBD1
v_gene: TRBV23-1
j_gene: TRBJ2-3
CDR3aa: CASTGTGVGTDTQYF

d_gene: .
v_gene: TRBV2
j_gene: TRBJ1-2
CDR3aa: CASKGDPTYGYTF

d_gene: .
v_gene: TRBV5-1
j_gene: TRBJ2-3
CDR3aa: CASSPGTPTDTQYF

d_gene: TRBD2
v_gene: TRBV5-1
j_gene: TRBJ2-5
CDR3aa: CASSFSAGGETQYF

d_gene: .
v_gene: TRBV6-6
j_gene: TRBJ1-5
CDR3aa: CASSYSGVPSNQPQHF

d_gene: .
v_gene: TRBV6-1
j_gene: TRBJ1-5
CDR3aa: CASSKVHNQPQHF

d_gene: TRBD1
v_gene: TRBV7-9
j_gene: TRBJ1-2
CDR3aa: CASSSGQGALGYTF

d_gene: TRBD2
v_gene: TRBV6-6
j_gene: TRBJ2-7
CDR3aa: CASSPTSQPTFYEQYF

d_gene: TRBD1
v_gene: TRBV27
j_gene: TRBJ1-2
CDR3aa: CASSLLRDRAVYGYTF

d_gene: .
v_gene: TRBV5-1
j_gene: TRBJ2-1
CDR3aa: CASSLEGPDNEQFF

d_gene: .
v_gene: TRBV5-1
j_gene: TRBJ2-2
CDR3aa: CASSLVPTGELFF

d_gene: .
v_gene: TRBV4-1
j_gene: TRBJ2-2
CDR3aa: CASSQAGAARQNTGELFF

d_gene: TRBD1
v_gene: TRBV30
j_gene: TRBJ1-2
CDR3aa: CAWSVDRVGGYTF

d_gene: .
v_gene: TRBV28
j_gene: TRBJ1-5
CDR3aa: CASSLFGGAPRWSQHF

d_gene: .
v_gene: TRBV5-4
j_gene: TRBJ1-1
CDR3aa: CASSSPAGRVGNTEAFF

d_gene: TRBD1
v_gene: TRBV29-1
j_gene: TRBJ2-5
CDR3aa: CSVGQGGETQYF

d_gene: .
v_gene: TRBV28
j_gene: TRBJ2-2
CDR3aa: CASSLGRVNTGELFF

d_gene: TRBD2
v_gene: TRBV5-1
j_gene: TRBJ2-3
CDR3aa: CASSLDRGGDTQYF

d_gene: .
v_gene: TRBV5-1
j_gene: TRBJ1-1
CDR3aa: CASSSSVAEAFF

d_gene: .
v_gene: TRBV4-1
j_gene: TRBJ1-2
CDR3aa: CASSQDRLSHGYTF

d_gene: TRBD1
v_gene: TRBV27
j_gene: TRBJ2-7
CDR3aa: CASSLTPGQGWGEQYF

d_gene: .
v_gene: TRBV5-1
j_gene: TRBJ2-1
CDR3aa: CASSPGGLLSSYNEQFF

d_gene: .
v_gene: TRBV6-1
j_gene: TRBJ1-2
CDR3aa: CASSDRVNYGYTF

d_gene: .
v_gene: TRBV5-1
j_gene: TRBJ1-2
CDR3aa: CASSFGQDYGYTF

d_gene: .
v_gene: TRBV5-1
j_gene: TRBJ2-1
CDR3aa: CASHRGLASPSSYNEQFF

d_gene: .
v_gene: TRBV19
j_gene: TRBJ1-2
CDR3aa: CASSIGRPNYGYTF

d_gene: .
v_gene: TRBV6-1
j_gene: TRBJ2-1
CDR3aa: CASSRGSSYNEQFF

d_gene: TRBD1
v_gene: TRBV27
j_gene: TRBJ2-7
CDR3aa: CASSKLQGALYEQYF

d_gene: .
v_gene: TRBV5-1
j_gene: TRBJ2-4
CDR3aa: CASSFGLAKNIQYF

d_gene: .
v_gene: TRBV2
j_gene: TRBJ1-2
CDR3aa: CASSERVDYGYTF

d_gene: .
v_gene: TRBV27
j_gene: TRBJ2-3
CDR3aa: CASGRTARTDTQYF

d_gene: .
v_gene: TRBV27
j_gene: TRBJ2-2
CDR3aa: CASSRGNTGELFF

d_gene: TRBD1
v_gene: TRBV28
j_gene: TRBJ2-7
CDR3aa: CASSSHRDRGSAFYEQYF

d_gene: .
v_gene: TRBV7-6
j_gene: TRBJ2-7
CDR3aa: CASSLGSGLTYEQYF

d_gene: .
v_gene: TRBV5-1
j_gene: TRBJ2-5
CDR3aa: CASSSGSTGNQETQYF

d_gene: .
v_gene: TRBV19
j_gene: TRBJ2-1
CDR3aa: CASSIDDSYNEQFF

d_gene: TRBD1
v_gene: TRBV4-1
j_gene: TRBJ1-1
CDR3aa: CASSPLGQNTMNTEAFF

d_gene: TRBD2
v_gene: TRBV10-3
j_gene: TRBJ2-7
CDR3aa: CAISESGGGAPYEQYF

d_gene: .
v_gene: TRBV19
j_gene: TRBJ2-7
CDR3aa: CASSLGLVSYEQYF

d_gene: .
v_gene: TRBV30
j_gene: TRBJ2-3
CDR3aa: CAWSSLLISTDTQYF

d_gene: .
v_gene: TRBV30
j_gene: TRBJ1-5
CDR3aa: CAWSDGGNGQPQHF

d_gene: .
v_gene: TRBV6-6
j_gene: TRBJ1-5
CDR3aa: CASALGGGYQPQHF

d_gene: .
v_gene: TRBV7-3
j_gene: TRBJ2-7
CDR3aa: CASSLTGLSSEQYF

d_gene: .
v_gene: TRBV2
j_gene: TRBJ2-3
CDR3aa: CASSERTPHEMVGRDTQYF

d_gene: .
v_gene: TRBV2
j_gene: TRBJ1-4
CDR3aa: CASSRQATNEKLFF

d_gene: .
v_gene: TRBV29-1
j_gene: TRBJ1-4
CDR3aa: CSAVDTSTNEKLFF